The sequence of this T cell receptor (beta chain) was determined in a study of cytomegalovirus exposure and HLA in healthy donors. With regard to this clone: Its target is not known. The junction and the germline gene differ at one end; a read error may be behind it.

General study findings and limits: A later analysis found common viral pathogens apparently linked to several of the most significant clusters. Most subjects had HLA-A and HLA-B alleles reportedly predicted accurately by TCR beta sequences.

Primers included in the PCR were 60 Vbeta and 13 Jbeta primers. This table comes from immunoSEQ multiplex PCR, and its TCRdb copy is limited to in-frame clones, with some not included. The sample includes more than 150,000 clones, 77% of them seen just once. Regarding donors, all were healthy bone marrow donors. This CDR3 contains 15 residues. Germline CDR1 is SSHAT and CDR2 is FNYEAQ (reference sequence). Input material: PBMCs. The chain uses TRBV7-7 and TRBJ2-3; possibly TRBD2 for D (5 bases). The sequence came from a man between 18 and 29 years old in good health and CMV-seronegative. The CDR3 sequence is CASSLAGGSTDTQYF. CDR3 DNA sequence: TGTGCTAGCAGCTTAGCTGGCGGGAGCACAGATACGCAGTATTTT.